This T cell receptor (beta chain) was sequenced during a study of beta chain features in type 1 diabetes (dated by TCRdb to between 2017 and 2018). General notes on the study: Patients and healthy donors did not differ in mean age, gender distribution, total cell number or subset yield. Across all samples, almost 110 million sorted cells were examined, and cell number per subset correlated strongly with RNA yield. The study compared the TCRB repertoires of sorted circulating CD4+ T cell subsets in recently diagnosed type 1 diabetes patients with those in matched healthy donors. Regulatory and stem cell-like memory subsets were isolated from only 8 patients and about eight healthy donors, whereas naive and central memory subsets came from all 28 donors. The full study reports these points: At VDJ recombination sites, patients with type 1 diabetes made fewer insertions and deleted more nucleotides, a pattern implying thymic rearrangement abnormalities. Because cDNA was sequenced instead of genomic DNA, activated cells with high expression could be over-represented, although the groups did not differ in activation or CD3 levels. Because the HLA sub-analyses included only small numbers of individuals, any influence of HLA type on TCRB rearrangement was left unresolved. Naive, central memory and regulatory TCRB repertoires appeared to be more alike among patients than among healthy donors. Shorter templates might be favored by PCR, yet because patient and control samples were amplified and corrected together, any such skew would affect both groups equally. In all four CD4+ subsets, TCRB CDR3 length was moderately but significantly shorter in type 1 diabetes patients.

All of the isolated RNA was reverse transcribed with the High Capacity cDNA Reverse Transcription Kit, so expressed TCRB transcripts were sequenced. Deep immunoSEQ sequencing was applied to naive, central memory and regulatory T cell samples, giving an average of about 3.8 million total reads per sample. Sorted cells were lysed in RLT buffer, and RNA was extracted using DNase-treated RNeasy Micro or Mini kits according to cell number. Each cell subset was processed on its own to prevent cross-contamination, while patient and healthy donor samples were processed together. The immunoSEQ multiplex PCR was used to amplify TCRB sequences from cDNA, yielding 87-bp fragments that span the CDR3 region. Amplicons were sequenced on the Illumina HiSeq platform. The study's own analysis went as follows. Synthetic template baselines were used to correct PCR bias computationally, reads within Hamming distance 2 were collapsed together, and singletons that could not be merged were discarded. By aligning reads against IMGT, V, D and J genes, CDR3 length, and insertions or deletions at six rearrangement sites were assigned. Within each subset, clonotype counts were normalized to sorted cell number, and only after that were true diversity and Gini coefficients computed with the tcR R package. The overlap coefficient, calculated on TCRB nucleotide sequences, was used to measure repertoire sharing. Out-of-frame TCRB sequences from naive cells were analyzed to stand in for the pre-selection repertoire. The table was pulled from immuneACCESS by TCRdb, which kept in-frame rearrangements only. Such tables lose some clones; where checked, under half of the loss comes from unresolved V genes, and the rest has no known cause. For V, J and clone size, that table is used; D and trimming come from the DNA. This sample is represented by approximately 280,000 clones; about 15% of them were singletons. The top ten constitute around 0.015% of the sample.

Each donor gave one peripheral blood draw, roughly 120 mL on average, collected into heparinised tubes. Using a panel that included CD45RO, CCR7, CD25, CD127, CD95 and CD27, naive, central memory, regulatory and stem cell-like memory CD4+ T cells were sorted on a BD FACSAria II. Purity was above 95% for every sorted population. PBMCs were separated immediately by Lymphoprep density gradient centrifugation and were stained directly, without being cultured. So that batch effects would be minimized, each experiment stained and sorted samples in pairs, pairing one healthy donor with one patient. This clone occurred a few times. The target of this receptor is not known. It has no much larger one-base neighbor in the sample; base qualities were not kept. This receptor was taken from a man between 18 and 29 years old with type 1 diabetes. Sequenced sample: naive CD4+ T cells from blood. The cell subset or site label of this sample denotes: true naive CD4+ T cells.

The bases read TGTGCCAGCAGCCCGGTGGGGGCGCTGACTAACTATGGCTACACCTTC. Its amino acids are CASSPVGALTNYGYTF. The chain is assembled from TRBV7-9 and TRBJ1-2; the D gene is possibly TRBD1, with 6 bases matching. V loses 5 bases of germline sequence and J loses 0 bases, and the interval between the two ends is 16 bases. Spanning cysteine to phenylalanine, the CDR3 consists of 16 amino acids. Solely the CDR3 DNA is kept, with 48 bases framed from the first base. The germline V gene (reference sequence) specifies SEHNR as CDR1 and FQNEAQ as CDR2.